This T cell receptor (beta chain) originates from a study of cytomegalovirus exposure and HLA in healthy donors. V was trimmed by 6 bases and J by 1 base, leaving 12 bases between them. The CDR3 has 14 amino acids. CDR1 KGHSH and CDR2 LQKENI come from the germline V gene. The PCR ran on 60 Vbeta and 13 Jbeta primers. Clones were sequenced by immunoSEQ multiplex PCR, and TCRdb holds only the in-frame ones, with some missing. The sample consists of about 180,000 clones, about 80% of them appearing once. With respect to this clone: Its specificity is unknown.

Whole-study findings and limits: HLA allele associations emerged for 17,000 or so TCR beta sequences in a later analysis, at 0.05 false discovery rate. Reported performance of the classifier showed diagnosis of cytomegalovirus status with high specificity and sensitivity.

This cohort consisted of healthy bone marrow donors. This TCR came from a woman aged 25 to 39 in good health and CMV-seronegative. The chain combines TRBV18 with TRBJ1-1; a possible D gene is TRBD1 (6 bases). Sequencing used PBMCs. DNA for the CDR3: TGTGCCAGCTCGGACCCGGGACAGAACACTGAAGCTTTCTTT. Its protein product is CASSDPGQNTEAFF. Combining the CDR3 with reference TRBV18 and TRBJ1-1 gives the whole variable domain NAGVMQNPRHLVRRRGQEARLRCSPMKGHSHVYWYRQLPEEGLKFMVYLQKENIIDESGMPKERFSAEFPKEGPSILRIQQVVRGDSAAYFCASSDPGQNTEAFFGQGTRLTVV.